The rows below give T cell receptor beta chains drawn from one sample of a study of T cells expressing NK-cell markers. With the 5' RACE reads reprocessed, TCRdb shows one record per CDR3 protein and no DNA. This sample contains approximately 170,000 distinct CDR3 sequences. Specimen: blood T cells: a sorted CD56 or NKG2C T cell subset, CD4+ or CD8+ T cells, or bulk PBMC T cells (not recorded which). The source of these receptors is a man aged 18 to 70 in good health. CDR3s include the opening cysteine and the closing phenylalanine or tryptophan.

V	J	CDR3
TRBV28	TRBJ1-2	CASSGRDSINIYGYTF
TRBV9	TRBJ1-2	CASSVRSGPNIYGYTF
TRBV2	TRBJ1-2	CASSLGGSYNYGYTF
TRBV9	TRBJ2-6	CASGSSGANVLTF
TRBV12-2	TRBJ1-2	CASRLVVRDYGYTF
TRBV7-9	TRBJ2-4	CASSPPQGMVKNIQYF
TRBV9	TRBJ2-2	CASSVPSSDPGYANTGELFF
TRBV9	TRBJ2-1	CASSDPREGDLYNEQFF
TRBV28	TRBJ2-4	CASSLYGLLNIQYF
TRBV19	TRBJ2-7	CASSFSRSSYEQYF
TRBV5-1	TRBJ2-7	CASRLQGGVYEQYF
TRBV28	TRBJ2-1	CASSLVGQGVNEQFF
TRBV5-6	TRBJ2-7	CASSHALAGADEQYF
TRBV12-3/TRBV12-4	TRBJ2-1	CASSRGLYNEQFF
TRBV7-9	TRBJ2-3	CASSLVDTQYF
TRBV12-3/TRBV12-4	TRBJ1-3	CASSQPAGVSGNTIYF
TRBV5-1	TRBJ2-1	CASSLVGTRSDNEQFF
TRBV12-3/TRBV12-4	TRBJ1-1	CASSLAGGIAFF
TRBV6-1	TRBJ2-2	CASTTPGGTGELFF
TRBV20-1	TRBJ2-7	CSADGTGTETYEQYF
TRBV6-1	TRBJ2-7	CASSGTPSSYEQYF
TRBV20-1	TRBJ2-7	CSASKTSGGADEQYF
TRBV7-9	TRBJ1-2	CASSLGGGTSYGYTF
TRBV19	TRBJ2-7	CATTWGRGDSYEQYF
TRBV29-1	TRBJ2-1	CSVAGSNYNEQFF
TRBV2	TRBJ1-2	CASSEAERAYGYTF
TRBV5-5	TRBJ2-1	CASSLWISNEQFF
TRBV10-3	TRBJ2-1	CAISFGTGGAGATYNEQFF
TRBV30	TRBJ2-5	CAWRVKRGGPETQYF
TRBV12-3/TRBV12-4	TRBJ2-6	CATGGDGANVLTF
TRBV6-1	TRBJ2-3	CASIPPSGGSTDTQYF
TRBV7-9	TRBJ2-2	CASSAAGTPTGELFF
TRBV27	TRBJ2-2	CASSENRVLNTGELFF
TRBV6-5	TRBJ1-4	CASSYTAGTGRFSNEKLFF
TRBV19	TRBJ2-6	CASSIVGPGGANVLTF
TRBV7-2	TRBJ2-7	CASSLYGAGDGYEQYF
TRBV29-1	TRBJ2-7	CSVRAGGSYEQYF
TRBV13	TRBJ1-1	CASSLGRQGSEAFF
TRBV6-2/TRBV6-3	TRBJ2-1	CASSYLSLAGDNEQFF
TRBV4-2	TRBJ2-3	CASSQAWRGEAIRTDTQYF
TRBV4-2	TRBJ2-1	CASSQDLGASGNEQFF
TRBV21-1	TRBJ2-1	CASSPPRVAVPYNEQFF
TRBV20-1	TRBJ2-3	CSARDERAGDTDTQYF
TRBV6-1	TRBJ2-1	CASSEALGGYNEQFF
TRBV7-9	TRBJ1-1	CASSDEQGQVNTEAFF
TRBV7-9	TRBJ2-7	CASSMKRTGEYEQYF
TRBV3-1	TRBJ2-1	CASSQEIPGALDEQFF
TRBV12-5	TRBJ2-5	CASGAPPRGSSETQYF
TRBV5-6	TRBJ2-1	CASSVLRDPYFDEQFF
TRBV12-3/TRBV12-4	TRBJ1-5	CASSVQGINQPQHF
TRBV4-1	TRBJ2-1	CASSRDPGLPYNEQFF
TRBV12-3/TRBV12-4	TRBJ2-7	CASSGDGLSGEQYF